The source of this TCR beta chain is a study of blood T cells in healthy people across ages. The V gene's germline CDR1 is MDHEN and CDR2 SYDVKM. The ends were cut back, 3 bases at V and 6 bases at J, with 11 bases in the middle. The CDR3 extends over 13 amino acids. The use of a sample-barcoded 5' primer and a J-beta primer mix characterized a second PCR of 7 to 11 cycles. MiXCR, run by TCRdb on the 5' RACE reads, gives a single entry per CDR3 protein. The table shows more than 600,000 distinct CDR3 sequences, with 25% occurring only once. These data are also associated with another study on T cells of mothers and their children.

The clonotype was recovered from a boy younger than 18 in good health. The sample comprised blood. The V and J genes are TRBV28 and TRBJ1-1, with a possible D match to TRBD1 (5 bases). As DNA, the CDR3 is TGTGCCAGCAGTTTTCGGGGGATCCCTGAAGCTTTCTTT. Translated: CASSFRGIPEAFF.